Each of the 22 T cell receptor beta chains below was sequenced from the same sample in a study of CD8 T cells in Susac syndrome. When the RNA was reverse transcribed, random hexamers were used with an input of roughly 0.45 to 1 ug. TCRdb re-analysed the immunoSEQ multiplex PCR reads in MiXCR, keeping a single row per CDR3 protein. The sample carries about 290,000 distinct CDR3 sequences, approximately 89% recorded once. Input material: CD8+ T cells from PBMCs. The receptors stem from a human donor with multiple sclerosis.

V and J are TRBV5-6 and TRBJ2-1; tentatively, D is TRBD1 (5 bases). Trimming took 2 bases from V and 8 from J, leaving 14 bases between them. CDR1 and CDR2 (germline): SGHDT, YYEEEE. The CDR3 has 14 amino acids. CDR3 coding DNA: TGTGCCAGCAGCTTTGGTGGGGCTGGTGATGAGCAGTTCTTC. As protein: CASSFGGAGDEQFF. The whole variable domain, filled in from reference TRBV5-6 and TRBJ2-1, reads DAGVTQSPTHLIKTRGQQVTLRCSPKSGHDTVSWYQQALGQGPQFIFQYYEEEERQRGNFPDRFSGHQFPNYSSELNVNALLLGDSALYLCASSFGGAGDEQFFGPGTRLTVL.

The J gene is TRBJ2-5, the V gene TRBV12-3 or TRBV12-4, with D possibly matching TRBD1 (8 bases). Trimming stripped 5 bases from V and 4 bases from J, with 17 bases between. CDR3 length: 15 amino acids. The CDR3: CASSPLTGGGETQYF. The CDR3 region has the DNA TGTGCCAGCAGTCCCCTAACAGGGGGGGGAGAGACCCAGTACTTC.

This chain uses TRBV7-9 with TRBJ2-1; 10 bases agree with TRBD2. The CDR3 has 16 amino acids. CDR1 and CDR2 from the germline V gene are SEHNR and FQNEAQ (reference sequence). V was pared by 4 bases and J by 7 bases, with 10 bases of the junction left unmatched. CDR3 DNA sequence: TGTGCCAGCAGCTCCTGGAGCGGGGGGGCCCCTAATGAGCAGTTCTTC. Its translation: CASSSWSGGAPNEQFF.

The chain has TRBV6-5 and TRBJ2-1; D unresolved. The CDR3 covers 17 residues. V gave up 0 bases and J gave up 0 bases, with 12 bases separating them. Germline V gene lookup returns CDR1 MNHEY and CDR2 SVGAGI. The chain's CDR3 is CASSYSTVVSSYNEQFF. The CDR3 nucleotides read TGTGCCAGCAGTTACTCGACCGTGGTTAGCTCCTACAATGAGCAGTTCTTC.

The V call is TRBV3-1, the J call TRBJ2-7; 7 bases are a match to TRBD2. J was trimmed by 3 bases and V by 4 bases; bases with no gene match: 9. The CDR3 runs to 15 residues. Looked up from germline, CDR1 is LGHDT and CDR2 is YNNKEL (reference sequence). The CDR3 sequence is CASSPFLREGYEQYF. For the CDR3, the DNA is TGTGCCAGCAGCCCCTTTCTGAGGGAGGGCTACGAGCAGTACTTC.

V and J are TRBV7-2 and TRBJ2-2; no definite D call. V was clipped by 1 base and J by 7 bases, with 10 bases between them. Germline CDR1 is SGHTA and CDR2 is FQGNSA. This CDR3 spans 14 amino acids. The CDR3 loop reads CASSLDGVVGELFF. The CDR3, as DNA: TGTGCCAGCAGCTTAGATGGAGTAGTCGGGGAGCTGTTTTTT.

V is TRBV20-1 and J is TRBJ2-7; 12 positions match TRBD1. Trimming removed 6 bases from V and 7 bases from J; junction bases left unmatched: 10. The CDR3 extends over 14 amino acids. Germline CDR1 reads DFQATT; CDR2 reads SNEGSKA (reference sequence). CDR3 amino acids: CSADPGQGAREQYF. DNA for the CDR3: TGCAGTGCCGACCCGGGACAGGGGGCTCGGGAGCAGTACTTC.

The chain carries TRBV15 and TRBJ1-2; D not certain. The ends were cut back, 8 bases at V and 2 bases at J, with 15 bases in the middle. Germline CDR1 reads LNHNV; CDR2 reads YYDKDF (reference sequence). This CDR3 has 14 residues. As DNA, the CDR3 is TGTGCCACCGGCCAGGTAATCGGGAACTATGGCTACACCTTC. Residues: CATGQVIGNYGYTF.

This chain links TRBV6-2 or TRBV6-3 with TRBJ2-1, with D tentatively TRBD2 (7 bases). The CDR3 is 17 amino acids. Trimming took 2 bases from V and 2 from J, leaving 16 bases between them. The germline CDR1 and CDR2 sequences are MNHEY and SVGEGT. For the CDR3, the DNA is TGTGCCAGCAGTTACGAGGCCCCGCGGGGGCCCTACAATGAGCAGTTCTTC. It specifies CASSYEAPRGPYNEQFF.

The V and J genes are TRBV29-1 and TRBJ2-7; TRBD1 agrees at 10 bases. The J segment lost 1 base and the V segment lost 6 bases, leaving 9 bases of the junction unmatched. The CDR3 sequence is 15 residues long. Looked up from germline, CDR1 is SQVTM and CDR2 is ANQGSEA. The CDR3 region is CSVAGTGETSYEQYF. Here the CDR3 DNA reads TGCAGCGTGGCCGGGACAGGGGAAACGTCCTACGAGCAGTACTTC.

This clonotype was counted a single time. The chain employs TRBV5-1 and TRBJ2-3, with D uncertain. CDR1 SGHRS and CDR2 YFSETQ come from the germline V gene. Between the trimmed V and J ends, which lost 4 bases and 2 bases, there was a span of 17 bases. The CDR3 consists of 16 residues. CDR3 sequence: CASSDTDGLSTDTQYF. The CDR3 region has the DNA TGCGCCAGCAGCGATACGGACGGATTATCCACAGATACGCAGTATTTT.

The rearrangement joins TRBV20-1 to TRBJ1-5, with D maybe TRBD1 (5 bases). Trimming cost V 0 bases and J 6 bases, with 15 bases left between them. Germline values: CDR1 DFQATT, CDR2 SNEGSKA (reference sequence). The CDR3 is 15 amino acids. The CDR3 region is CSARDPGQGSQPQHF. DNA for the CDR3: TGCAGTGCTAGAGATCCTGGGCAGGGAAGTCAGCCCCAGCATTTT.

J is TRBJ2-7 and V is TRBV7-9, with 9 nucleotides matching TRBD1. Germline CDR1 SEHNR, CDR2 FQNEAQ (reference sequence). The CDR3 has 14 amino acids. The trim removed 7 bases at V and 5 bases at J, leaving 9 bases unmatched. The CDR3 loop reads CASIHSQGAHEQYF. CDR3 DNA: TGTGCCAGCATCCACTCACAGGGGGCCCACGAGCAGTACTTC.

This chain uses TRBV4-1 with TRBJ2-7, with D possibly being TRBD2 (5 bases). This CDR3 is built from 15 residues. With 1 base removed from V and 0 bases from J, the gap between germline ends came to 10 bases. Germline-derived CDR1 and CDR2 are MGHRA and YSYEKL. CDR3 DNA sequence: TGCGCCAGCAGCCAAGTCCGGGGTGTCTCCTACGAGCAGTACTTC. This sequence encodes CASSQVRGVSYEQYF.

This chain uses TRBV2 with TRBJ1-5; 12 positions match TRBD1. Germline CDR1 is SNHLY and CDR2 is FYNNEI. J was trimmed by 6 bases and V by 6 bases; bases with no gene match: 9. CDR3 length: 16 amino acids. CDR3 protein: CASSGGGQGAGQPQHF. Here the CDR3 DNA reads TGTGCCAGCAGCGGAGGGGGACAGGGGGCCGGTCAGCCCCAGCATTTT.

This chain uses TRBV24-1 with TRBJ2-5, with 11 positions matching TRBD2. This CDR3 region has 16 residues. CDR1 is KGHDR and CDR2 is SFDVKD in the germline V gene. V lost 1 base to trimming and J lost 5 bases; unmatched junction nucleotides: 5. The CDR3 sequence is CATSDFPGLAAETQYF. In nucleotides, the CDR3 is TGTGCCACCAGTGATTTTCCGGGACTAGCGGCGGAGACCCAGTACTTC.

CDR3 nucleotides: TGTGCCAGCAGTTTATCGGCGGGGGAGAGCTCCTACGAGCAGTACTTC. Translated: CASSLSAGESSYEQYF. The rearrangement uses TRBV27 and TRBJ2-7; the match to TRBD2 covers 7 bases. Trimming removed 0 bases from V and 0 bases from J; junction bases left unmatched: 5. The germline CDR1 and CDR2 sequences are MNHEY and SMNVEV (reference sequence). The CDR3 has 16 amino acids.

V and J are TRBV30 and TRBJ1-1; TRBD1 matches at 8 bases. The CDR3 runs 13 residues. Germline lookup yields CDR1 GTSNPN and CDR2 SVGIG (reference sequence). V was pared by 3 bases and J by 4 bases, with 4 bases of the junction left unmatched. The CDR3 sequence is CAWSEQGGTEAFF. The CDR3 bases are TGTGCCTGGAGCGAACAGGGGGGCACTGAAGCTTTCTTT.

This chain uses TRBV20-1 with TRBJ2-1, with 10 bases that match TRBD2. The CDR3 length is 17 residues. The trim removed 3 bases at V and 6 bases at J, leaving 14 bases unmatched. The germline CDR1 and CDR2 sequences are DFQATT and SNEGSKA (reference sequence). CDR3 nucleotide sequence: TGCAGTGCTAGTCCGGGTCCTAGCGGGAGTGAGGCCAATGAGCAGTTCTTC. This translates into CSASPGPSGSEANEQFF.

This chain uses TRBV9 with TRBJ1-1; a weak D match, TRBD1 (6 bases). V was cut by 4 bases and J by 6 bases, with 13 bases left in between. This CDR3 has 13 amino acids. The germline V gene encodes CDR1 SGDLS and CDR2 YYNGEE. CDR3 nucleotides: TGTGCCAGCAGCACAGGACGGGGGCCTGAAGCTTTCTTT. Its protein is CASSTGRGPEAFF.

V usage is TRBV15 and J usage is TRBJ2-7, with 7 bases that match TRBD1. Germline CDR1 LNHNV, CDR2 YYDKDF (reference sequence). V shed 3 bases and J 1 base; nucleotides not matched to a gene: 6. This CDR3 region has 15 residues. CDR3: CATSRGTVNSYEQYF. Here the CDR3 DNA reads TGTGCCACCAGCAGGGGGACAGTGAATTCCTACGAGCAGTACTTC.

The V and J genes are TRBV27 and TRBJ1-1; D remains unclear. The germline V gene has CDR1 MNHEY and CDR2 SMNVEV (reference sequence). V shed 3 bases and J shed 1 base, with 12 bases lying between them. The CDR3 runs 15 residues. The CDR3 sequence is CASSLASSGNTEAFF. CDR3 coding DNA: TGTGCCAGCAGTTTGGCCTCGTCAGGGAACACTGAAGCTTTCTTT.